This T cell receptor beta chain was retrieved from a study of blood T cell repertoires in COVID-19 (TCRdb year 2020). Concerning the study at large: Samples covering the acute and convalescent phases of COVID-19 were provided by collaborators in the United States, Italy and Spain. The material from the prospective study consisted of cDNA or gDNA derived from T cells, B-cell-depleted T cells, or PBMCs. The dataset comprised deeply sampled blood TCRbeta repertoires from subjects exposed to, actively infected with, or recovered from COVID-19. The repertoires were released in a freely available public database meant as a resource for research on the immune response to SARS-CoV-2. The samples were drawn from two sources: the first 160 participants of the ongoing ImmuneRACE study, and fewer than 1,500 subjects contributed by 6 global collaborators. A de-identified subject ID, COVID-19 status, age in years and sex were almost always included in the sample metadata. Where available, HLA class I and class II types were taken from metadata supplied by the sample provider and were not determined by assay-based typing.

TCRbeta CDR3 regions were amplified from genomic DNA by means of the immunoSEQ Assay, a bias-controlled multiplex PCR. As for the authors' bioinformatics: Nucleated cell counts per sample were estimated from amplification of reference gene primers within the assay. To quantify the absolute abundance of each unique TCRbeta CDR3 rearrangement, sequence reads were collapsed and filtered. For each sample, productive Simpson clonality was calculated by taking the square root of Simpson's diversity index across productive rearrangements. TCRdb carries this immuneACCESS record with in-frame sequences only. Its versions omit some clonotypes, under half of them owing to an unresolved V gene in the studies checked, with the rest unexplained. The V and J calls and the clone size are those of that table, but D and trimming were determined from the DNA. The sample profile shows roughly 200,000 clones; around 80% of them were found once. The biggest ten clones account for around 8% of the sample.

For this clone: The specificity of this receptor is unknown. Base qualities are not provided; no much larger clone lies one nucleotide away.

Here is what the overall study found, with its caveats: The amount of clinical and demographic metadata varied by source and participant and was provided uncurated.

One collaborating source in Seattle enrolled patients while the patients were actively infected and followed the patients over time throughout the course of disease. Whole blood was collected in K2EDTA tubes by collaborating institutions according to the institutions' own protocols. For TCRbeta analysis, collaborators shipped samples in one of three forms: frozen whole blood, isolated PBMCs, or DNA extracted from either of those sample types. The TCR comes from an older woman with COVID-19, enrolled during active disease. The sequenced material came from peripheral blood.

The DNA reads as follows: TGTGCCAGCAGCTTAAGTTTGGAGGGACCCCAGCATTTT. Protein translation: CASSLSLEGPQHF. The chain joins TRBV7-8 to TRBJ1-5, with the D gene call left open. The germline V gene supplies CDR1 SGHVS and CDR2 FQNEAQ. The CDR3 sequence holds 13 residues, the cysteine and phenylalanine included. Here the CDR3 DNA is all that survives: 39 bases in frame from base 1. V sheds 2 bases and J sheds 10 bases, leaving 12 bases between their ends.